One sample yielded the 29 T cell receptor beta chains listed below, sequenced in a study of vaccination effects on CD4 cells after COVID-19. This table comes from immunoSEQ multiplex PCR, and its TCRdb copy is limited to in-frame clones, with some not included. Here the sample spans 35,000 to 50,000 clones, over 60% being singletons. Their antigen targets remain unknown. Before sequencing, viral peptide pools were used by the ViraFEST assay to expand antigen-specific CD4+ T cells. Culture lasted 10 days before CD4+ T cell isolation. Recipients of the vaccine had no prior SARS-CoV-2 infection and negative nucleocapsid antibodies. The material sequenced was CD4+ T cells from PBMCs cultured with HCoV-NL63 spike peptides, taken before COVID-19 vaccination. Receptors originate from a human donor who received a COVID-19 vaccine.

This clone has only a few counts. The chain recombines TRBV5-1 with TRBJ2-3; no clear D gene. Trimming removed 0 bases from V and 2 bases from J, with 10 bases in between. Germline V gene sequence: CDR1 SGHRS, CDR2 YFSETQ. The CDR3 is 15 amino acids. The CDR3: CASSLGARYTDTQYF. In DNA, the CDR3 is TGCGCCAGCAGCTTGGGGGCCAGGTACACAGATACGCAGTATTTT.

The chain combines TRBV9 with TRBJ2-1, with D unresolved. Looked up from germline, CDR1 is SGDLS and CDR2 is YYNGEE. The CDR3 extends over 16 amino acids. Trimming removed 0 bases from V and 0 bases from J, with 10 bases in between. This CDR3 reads CASSVAGQVSYNEQFF. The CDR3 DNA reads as TGTGCCAGCAGCGTAGCGGGTCAGGTCTCCTACAATGAGCAGTTCTTC.

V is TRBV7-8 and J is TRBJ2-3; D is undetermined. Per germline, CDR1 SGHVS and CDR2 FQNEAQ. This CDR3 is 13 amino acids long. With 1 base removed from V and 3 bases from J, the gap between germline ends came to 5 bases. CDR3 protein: CASSLVRTDTQYF. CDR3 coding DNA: TGTGCCAGCAGCTTAGTGCGTACAGATACGCAGTATTTT. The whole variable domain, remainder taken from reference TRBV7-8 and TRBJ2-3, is GAGVSQSPRYKVAKRGQDVALRCDPISGHVSLFWYQQALGQGPEFLTYFQNEAQLDKSGLPSDRFFAERPEGSVSTLKIQRTQQEDSAVYLCASSLVRTDTQYFGPGTRLTVL.

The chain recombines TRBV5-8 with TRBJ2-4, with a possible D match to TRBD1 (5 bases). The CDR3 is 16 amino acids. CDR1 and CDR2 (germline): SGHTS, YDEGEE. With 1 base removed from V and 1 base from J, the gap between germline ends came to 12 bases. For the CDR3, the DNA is TGTGCCAGCAGCTTGTTCCAGGGAACGGCCAAAAACATTCAGTACTTC. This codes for CASSLFQGTAKNIQYF.

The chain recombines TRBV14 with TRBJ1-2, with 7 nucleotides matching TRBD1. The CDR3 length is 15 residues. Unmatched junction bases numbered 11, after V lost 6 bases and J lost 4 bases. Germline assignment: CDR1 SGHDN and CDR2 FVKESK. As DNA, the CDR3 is TGTGCCAGCAGACCTACAGGGGAGGTTTCCTATGGCTACACCTTC. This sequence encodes CASRPTGEVSYGYTF.

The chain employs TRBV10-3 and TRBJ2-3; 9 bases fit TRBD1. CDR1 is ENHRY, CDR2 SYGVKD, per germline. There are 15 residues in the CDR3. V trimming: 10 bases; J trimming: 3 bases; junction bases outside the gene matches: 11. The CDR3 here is CATRRSGTGTDTQYF. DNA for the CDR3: TGTGCCACGCGGCGGTCCGGGACAGGGACAGATACGCAGTATTTT.

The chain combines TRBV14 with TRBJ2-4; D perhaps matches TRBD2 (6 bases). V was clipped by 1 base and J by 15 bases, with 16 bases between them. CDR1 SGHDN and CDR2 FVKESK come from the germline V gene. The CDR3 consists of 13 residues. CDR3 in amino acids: CASSQVLASSRYF. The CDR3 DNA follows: TGTGCCAGCAGCCAAGTACTAGCCTCTTCTCGGTACTTC.

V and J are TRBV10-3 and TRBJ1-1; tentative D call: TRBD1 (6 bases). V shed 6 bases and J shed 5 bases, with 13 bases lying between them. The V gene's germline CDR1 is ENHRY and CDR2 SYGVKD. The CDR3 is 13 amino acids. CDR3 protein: CAISEDSLTEAFF. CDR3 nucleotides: TGTGCCATCAGCGAGGACAGTTTGACTGAAGCTTTCTTT.

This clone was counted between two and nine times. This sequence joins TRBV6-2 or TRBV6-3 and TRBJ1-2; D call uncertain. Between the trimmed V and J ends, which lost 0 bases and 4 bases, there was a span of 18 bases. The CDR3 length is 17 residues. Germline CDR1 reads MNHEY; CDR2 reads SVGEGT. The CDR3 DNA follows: TGTGCCAGCAGTTACTCAGCCCCTACACAAGCGGTCTATGGCTACACCTTC. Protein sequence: CASSYSAPTQAVYGYTF.

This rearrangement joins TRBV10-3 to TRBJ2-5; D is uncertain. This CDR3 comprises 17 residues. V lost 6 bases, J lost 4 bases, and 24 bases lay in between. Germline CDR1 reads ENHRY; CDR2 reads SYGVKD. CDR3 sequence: CAISDTVGTRRVETQYF. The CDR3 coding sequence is TGTGCCATCAGCGATACGGTAGGAACCCGAAGGGTAGAGACCCAGTACTTC.

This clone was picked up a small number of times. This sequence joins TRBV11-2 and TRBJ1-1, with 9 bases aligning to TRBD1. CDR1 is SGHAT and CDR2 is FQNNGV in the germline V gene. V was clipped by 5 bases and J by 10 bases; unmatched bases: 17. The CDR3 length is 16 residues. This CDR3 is CASSPNRGLKEYGAFF. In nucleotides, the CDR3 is TGTGCCAGCAGCCCAAACAGGGGGCTAAAGGAATACGGAGCTTTCTTT.

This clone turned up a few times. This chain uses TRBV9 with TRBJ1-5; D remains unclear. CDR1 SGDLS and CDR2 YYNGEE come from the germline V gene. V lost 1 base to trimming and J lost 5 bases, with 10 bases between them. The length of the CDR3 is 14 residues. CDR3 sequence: CASSVNLGDQPQHF. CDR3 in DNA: TGTGCCAGCAGCGTAAATCTCGGGGATCAGCCCCAGCATTTT.

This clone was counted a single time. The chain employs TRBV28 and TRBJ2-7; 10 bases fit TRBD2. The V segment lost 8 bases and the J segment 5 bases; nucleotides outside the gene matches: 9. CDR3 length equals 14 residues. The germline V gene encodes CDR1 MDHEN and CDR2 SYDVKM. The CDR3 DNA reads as TGTGCCAGCCTGGGGGGTAGCGGGGGGCACGAGCAGTACGTC. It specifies CASLGGSGGHEQYV.

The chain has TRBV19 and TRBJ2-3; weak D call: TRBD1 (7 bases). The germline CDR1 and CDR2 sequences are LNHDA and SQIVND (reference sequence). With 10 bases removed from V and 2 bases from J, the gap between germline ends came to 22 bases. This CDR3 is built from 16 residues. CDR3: CATQDLRGENTDTQYF. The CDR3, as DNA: TGTGCCACCCAAGATCTCAGGGGGGAAAACACAGATACGCAGTATTTT.

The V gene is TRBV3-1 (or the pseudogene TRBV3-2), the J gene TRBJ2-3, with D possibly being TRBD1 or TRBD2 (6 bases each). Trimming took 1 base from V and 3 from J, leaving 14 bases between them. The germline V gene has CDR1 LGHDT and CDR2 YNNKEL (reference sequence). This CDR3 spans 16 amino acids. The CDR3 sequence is CASSQVWGASTDTQYF. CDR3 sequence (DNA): TGTGCCAGCAGCCAAGTTTGGGGGGCTTCAACAGATACGCAGTATTTT.

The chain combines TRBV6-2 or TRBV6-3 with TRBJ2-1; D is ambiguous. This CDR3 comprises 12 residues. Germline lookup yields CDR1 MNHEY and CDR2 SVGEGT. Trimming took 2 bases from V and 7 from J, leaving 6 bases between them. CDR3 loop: CASSYRSNEQFF. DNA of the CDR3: TGTGCCAGCAGTTACCGCTCGAATGAGCAGTTCTTC.

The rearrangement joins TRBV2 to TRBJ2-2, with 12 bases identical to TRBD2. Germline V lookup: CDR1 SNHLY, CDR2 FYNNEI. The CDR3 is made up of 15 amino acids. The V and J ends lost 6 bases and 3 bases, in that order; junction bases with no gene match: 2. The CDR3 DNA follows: TGTGCCAGCAGAGGGACTAGCGGGTACACCGGGGAGCTGTTTTTT. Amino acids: CASRGTSGYTGELFF.

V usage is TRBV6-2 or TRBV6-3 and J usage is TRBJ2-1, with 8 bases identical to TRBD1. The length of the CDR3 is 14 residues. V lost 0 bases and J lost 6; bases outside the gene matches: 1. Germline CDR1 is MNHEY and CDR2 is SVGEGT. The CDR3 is CASSYSTGVNEQFF. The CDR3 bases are TGTGCCAGCAGTTACTCGACAGGGGTCAATGAGCAGTTCTTC.

The CDR3 is CASSLGVIQAGQPQHF. CDR3 bases: TGTGCCAGCAGTTTAGGAGTCATCCAAGCAGGGCAGCCCCAGCATTTT. The chain recombines TRBV28 with TRBJ1-5; D may be TRBD1 (5 bases). Trimming removed 2 bases at V and 7 bases at J, with 18 bases between. CDR3 length equals 16 residues. CDR1 is MDHEN, CDR2 SYDVKM, per germline.

This CDR3 is CASSGDRAGQETQYF. DNA for the CDR3: TGTGCCAGCAGTGGGGACAGGGCGGGGCAAGAGACCCAGTACTTC. The V gene is TRBV2, the J gene TRBJ2-5, with 9 bases aligning to TRBD1. After removal of 4 bases from V and 2 bases from J, the junction contained 5 bases not matched to a gene. Per germline, CDR1 SNHLY and CDR2 FYNNEI. The length of the CDR3 is 15 residues.

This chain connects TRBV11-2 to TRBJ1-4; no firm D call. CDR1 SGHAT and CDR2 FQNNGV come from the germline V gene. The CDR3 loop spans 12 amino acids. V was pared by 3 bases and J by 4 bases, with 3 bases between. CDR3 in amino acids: CASSFGNEKLFF. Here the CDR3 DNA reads TGTGCCAGCAGCTTCGGTAATGAAAAACTGTTTTTT.

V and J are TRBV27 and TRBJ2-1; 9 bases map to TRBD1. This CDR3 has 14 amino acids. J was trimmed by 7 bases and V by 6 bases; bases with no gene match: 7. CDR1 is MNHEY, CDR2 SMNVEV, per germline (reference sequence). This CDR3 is CASSTGQGGNEQFF. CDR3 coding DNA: TGTGCCAGCAGCACGGGACAGGGTGGGAATGAGCAGTTCTTC.

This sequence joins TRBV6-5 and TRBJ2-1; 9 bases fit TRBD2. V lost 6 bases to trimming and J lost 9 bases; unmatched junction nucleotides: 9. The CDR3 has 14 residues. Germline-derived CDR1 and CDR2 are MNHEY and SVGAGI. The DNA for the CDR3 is TGTGCCAGCAGACTAGCGGGCCTCCTCGGTGAGCAGTTCTTC. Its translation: CASRLAGLLGEQFF.

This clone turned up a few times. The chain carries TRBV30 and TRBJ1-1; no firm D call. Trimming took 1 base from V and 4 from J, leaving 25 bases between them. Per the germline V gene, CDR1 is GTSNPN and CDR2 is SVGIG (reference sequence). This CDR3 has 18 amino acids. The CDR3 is CAWSAVFLAKARGTEAFF. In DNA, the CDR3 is TGTGCCTGGAGTGCGGTTTTTTTGGCCAAAGCCCGAGGCACTGAAGCTTTCTTT.

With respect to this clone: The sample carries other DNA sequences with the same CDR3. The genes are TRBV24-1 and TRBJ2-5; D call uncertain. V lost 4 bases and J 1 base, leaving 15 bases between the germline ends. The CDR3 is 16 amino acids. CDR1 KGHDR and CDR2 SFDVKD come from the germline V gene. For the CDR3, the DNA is TGTGCCACCAGTGACTCTTCTGGGGTGGTCCAAGAGACCCAGTACTTC. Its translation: CATSDSSGVVQETQYF.

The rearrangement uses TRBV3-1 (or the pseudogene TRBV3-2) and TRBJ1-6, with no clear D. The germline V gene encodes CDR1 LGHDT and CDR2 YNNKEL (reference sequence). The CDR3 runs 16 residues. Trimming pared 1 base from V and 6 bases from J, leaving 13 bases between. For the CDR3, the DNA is TGTGCCAGCAGCCAAGTCCCGCCGCCCGGTAATTCACCCCTCCACTTT. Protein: CASSQVPPPGNSPLHF.

CDR3 DNA: TGTGCCAGCAGCCTAACCACCCAAGATAAGAAAGCTTTCTTT. As protein: CASSLTTQDKKAFF. The chain recombines TRBV7-2 with TRBJ1-1; D remains ambiguous. The CDR3 has 14 amino acids. Germline-derived CDR1 and CDR2 are SGHTA and FQGNSA. The germline V and J ends were trimmed by 5 bases and 9 bases, with 19 bases remaining between them.

CDR3 sequence: CASRGEGNQPQHF. The DNA of the CDR3 is TGTGCCAGTCGAGGTGAGGGAAATCAGCCCCAGCATTTT. J is TRBJ1-5 and V is TRBV18, with unresolved D. Looked up from germline, CDR1 is KGHSH and CDR2 is LQKENI. Trimming took off 9 bases at V and 4 bases at J, with 13 bases between the two ends. The CDR3 covers 13 residues.

The CDR3 nucleotides read TGTGCCAGCAACTCCGGTGGGTCCTTGAACACTGAAGCTTTCTTT. This encodes CASNSGGSLNTEAFF. The chain couples TRBV6-5 to TRBJ1-1; no firm D call. The CDR3 sequence is 15 residues long. Germline-derived CDR1 and CDR2 are MNHEY and SVGAGI. Deletions cut 7 bases from V and 0 bases from J, with 15 bases between.